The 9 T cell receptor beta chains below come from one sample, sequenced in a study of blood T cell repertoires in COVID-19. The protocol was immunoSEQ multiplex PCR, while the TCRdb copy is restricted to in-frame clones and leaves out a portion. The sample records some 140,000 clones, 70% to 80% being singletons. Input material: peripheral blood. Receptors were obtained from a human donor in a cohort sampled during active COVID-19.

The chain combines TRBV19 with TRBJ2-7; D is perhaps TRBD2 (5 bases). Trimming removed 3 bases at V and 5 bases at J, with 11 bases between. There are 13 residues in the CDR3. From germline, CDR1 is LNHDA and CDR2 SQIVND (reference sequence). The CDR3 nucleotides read TGTGCCAGTAGTATGGGAGTGGCAGACGAGCAGTACTTC. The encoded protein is CASSMGVADEQYF.

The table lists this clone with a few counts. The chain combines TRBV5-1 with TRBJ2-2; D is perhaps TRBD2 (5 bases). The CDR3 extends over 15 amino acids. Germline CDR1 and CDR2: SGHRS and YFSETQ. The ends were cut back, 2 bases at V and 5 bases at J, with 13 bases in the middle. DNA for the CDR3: TGCGCCAGCAGCTTCGTACCGGGGTTTACCGGGGAGCTGTTTTTT. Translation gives CASSFVPGFTGELFF.

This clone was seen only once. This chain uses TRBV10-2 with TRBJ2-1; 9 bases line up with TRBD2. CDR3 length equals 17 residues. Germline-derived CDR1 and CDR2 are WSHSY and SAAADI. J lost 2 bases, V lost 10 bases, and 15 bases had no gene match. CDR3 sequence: CAIPRLAGTLTYNEQFF. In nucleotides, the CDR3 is TGCGCCATCCCCCGGCTAGCGGGGACACTAACCTACAATGAGCAGTTCTTC.

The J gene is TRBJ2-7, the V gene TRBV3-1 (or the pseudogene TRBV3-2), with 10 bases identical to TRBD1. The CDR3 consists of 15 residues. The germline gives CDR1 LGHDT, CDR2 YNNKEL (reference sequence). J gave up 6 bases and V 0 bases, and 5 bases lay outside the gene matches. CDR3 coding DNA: TGTGCCAGCAGCCAAGATGCGACAGGGGGCGGCGAGCAGTACTTC. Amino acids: CASSQDATGGGEQYF.

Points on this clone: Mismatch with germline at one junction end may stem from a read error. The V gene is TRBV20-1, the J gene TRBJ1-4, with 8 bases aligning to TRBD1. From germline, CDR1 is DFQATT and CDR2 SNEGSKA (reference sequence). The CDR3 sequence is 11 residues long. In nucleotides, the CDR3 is TGCAGTGCGGTGGACAGGGCGGCTCCTATTTTT. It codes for CSAVDRAAPIF.

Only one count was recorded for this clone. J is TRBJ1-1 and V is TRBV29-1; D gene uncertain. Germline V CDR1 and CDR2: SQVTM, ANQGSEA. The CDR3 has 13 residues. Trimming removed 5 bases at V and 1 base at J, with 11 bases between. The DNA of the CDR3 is TGCAGCGTTTTGCTGGGCCAGAACACTGAAGCTTTCTTT. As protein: CSVLLGQNTEAFF.

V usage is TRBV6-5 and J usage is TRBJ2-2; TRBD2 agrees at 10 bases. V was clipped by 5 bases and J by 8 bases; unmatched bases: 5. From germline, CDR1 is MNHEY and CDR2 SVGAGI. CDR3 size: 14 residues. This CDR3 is CASSRLAGSGELFF. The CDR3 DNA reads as TGTGCCAGCAGTCGACTAGCGGGTAGTGGGGAGCTGTTTTTT.

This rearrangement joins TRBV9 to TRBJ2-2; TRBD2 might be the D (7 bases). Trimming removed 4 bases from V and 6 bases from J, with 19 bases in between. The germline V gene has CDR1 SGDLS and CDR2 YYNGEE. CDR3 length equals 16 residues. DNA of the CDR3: TGTGCCAGCAGCTCAGCGACTAGCCCAGGGGCCGGGGAGCTGTTTTTT. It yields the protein CASSSATSPGAGELFF.

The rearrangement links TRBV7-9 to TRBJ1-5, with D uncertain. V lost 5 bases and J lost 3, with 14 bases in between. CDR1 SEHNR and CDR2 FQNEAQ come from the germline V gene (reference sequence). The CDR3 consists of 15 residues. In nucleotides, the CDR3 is TGTGCCAGCAGCATGTCCGGGTCTCCCAATCAGCCCCAGCATTTT. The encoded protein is CASSMSGSPNQPQHF. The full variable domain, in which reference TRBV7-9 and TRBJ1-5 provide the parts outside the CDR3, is DTGVSQNPRHKITKRGQNVTFRCDPISEHNRLYWYRQTLGQGPEFLTYFQNEAQLEKSRLLSDRFSAERPKGSFSTLEIQRTEQGDSAMYLCASSMSGSPNQPQHFGDGTRLSIL.